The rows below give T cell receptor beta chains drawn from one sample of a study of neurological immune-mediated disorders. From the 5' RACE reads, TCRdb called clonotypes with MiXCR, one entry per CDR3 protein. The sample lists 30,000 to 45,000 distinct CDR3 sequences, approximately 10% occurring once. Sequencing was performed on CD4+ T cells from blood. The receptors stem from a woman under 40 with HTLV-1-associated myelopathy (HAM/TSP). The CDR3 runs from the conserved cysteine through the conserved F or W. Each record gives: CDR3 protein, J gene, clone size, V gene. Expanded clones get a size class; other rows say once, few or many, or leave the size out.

CDR3aa: CASSPAGTNANTGELFF
j_gene: TRBJ2-2
abundance: many
v_gene: TRBV5-1

CDR3aa: CSSWVPSGEQYF
j_gene: TRBJ2-7
abundance: many
v_gene: TRBV29-1

CDR3aa: CASSAEGYGYTF
j_gene: TRBJ1-2
abundance: many
v_gene: TRBV7-2

CDR3aa: CTSSYGLTGNNEQFF
j_gene: TRBJ2-1
abundance: .
v_gene: TRBV5-6

CDR3aa: CASRQINYGYTF
j_gene: TRBJ1-2
abundance: many
v_gene: TRBV6-1

CDR3aa: CASSEGVSRGTGELFF
j_gene: TRBJ2-2
abundance: many
v_gene: TRBV5-4

CDR3aa: CSVAETGLTYEQYF
j_gene: TRBJ2-7
abundance: .
v_gene: TRBV29-1

CDR3aa: CASSYVGSGIQYF
j_gene: TRBJ2-4
abundance: many
v_gene: TRBV6-2/TRBV6-3

CDR3aa: CSAHLRTVGSNQPQHF
j_gene: TRBJ1-5
abundance: many
v_gene: TRBV20-1

CDR3aa: CASSEAWGPKNIQYF
j_gene: TRBJ2-4
abundance: many
v_gene: TRBV2

CDR3aa: CASSLLQKNTEAFF
j_gene: TRBJ1-1
abundance: many
v_gene: TRBV12-3/TRBV12-4

CDR3aa: CASSPRQGAATEAFF
j_gene: TRBJ1-1
abundance: many
v_gene: TRBV5-1

CDR3aa: CASSSIRERSYEQYF
j_gene: TRBJ2-7
abundance: many
v_gene: TRBV11-2

CDR3aa: CASRGQPLTYEQYF
j_gene: TRBJ2-7
abundance: many
v_gene: TRBV5-1

CDR3aa: CASSGEGKADTQYF
j_gene: TRBJ2-3
abundance: many
v_gene: TRBV2

CDR3aa: CSALAQEAKNIQYF
j_gene: TRBJ2-4
abundance: .
v_gene: TRBV20-1

CDR3aa: CASSPHDVRQRTSPYEQYF
j_gene: TRBJ2-7
abundance: many
v_gene: TRBV18

CDR3aa: CASSELQHNEQFF
j_gene: TRBJ2-1
abundance: many
v_gene: TRBV2

CDR3aa: CASSIDLGTLHF
j_gene: TRBJ1-6
abundance: many
v_gene: TRBV19

CDR3aa: CSVARESYEQYF
j_gene: TRBJ2-7
abundance: many
v_gene: TRBV29-1

CDR3aa: CASSRDIWGRGDEQFF
j_gene: TRBJ2-1
abundance: many
v_gene: TRBV5-5

CDR3aa: CATTVQGAIGEQFF
j_gene: TRBJ2-1
abundance: many
v_gene: TRBV19

CDR3aa: CASSSQGAFTEAFF
j_gene: TRBJ1-1
abundance: many
v_gene: TRBV7-2

CDR3aa: CASAQGSGANVLTF
j_gene: TRBJ2-6
abundance: .
v_gene: TRBV18

CDR3aa: CASSFEWRKNIQYF
j_gene: TRBJ2-4
abundance: many
v_gene: TRBV12-3/TRBV12-4

CDR3aa: CASSALDGYEQYF
j_gene: TRBJ2-7
abundance: many
v_gene: TRBV5-1

CDR3aa: CASSLQGGGTEAFF
j_gene: TRBJ1-1
abundance: many
v_gene: TRBV18

CDR3aa: CATPRGSGNYEQYF
j_gene: TRBJ2-7
abundance: many
v_gene: TRBV19

CDR3aa: CASSSGTGSRGYTF
j_gene: TRBJ1-2
abundance: many
v_gene: TRBV7-3

CDR3aa: CASSLKGPPYNEQFF
j_gene: TRBJ2-1
abundance: many
v_gene: TRBV5-1

CDR3aa: CASSGISGAYEQYF
j_gene: TRBJ2-7
abundance: .
v_gene: TRBV18

CDR3aa: CSVDSGGAYNEQFF
j_gene: TRBJ2-1
abundance: many
v_gene: TRBV29-1

CDR3aa: CAIRKGQGGGETQYF
j_gene: TRBJ2-5
abundance: many
v_gene: TRBV10-3

CDR3aa: CASSNPQDLEAFF
j_gene: TRBJ1-1
abundance: many
v_gene: TRBV5-1

CDR3aa: CASTYGVANTGELFF
j_gene: TRBJ2-2
abundance: many
v_gene: TRBV5-1

CDR3aa: CASSPPPRTGNTGELFF
j_gene: TRBJ2-2
abundance: many
v_gene: TRBV3-1

CDR3aa: CAWSRGQRNSPLHF
j_gene: TRBJ1-6
abundance: many
v_gene: TRBV30

CDR3aa: CASSPSPQGAGSPLHF
j_gene: TRBJ1-6
abundance: many
v_gene: TRBV6-5

CDR3aa: CASSQEQGRGEAFF
j_gene: TRBJ1-1
abundance: many
v_gene: TRBV4-1

CDR3aa: CSARASGGASSEQYF
j_gene: TRBJ2-7
abundance: many
v_gene: TRBV20-1

CDR3aa: CASSGEGQGYGYTF
j_gene: TRBJ1-2
abundance: many
v_gene: TRBV5-5

CDR3aa: CASSLGGVGQPQHF
j_gene: TRBJ1-5
abundance: .
v_gene: TRBV5-1

CDR3aa: CASSKYTATGQGGTEAFF
j_gene: TRBJ1-1
abundance: many
v_gene: TRBV5-1

CDR3aa: CSARSFLRTGRNSPLHF
j_gene: TRBJ1-6
abundance: many
v_gene: TRBV20-1

CDR3aa: CASSLGQGVNQPQHF
j_gene: TRBJ1-5
abundance: many
v_gene: TRBV5-1

CDR3aa: CASSLALGAGDTQYF
j_gene: TRBJ2-3
abundance: many
v_gene: TRBV5-1

CDR3aa: CASSLAPGTETTSYGYTF
j_gene: TRBJ1-2
abundance: many
v_gene: TRBV5-1

CDR3aa: CASSSGGAGEQFF
j_gene: TRBJ2-1
abundance: many
v_gene: TRBV5-1

CDR3aa: CASRPQGWNSPLHF
j_gene: TRBJ1-6
abundance: many
v_gene: TRBV6-2/TRBV6-3

CDR3aa: CASSLQRGVSFTDTQYF
j_gene: TRBJ2-3
abundance: medium-sized
v_gene: TRBV7-2

CDR3aa: CASSQVGGRNSPLHF
j_gene: TRBJ1-6
abundance: medium-sized
v_gene: TRBV14